The 9 T cell receptor beta chains below all came from one sample that was sequenced in a study of blood T cells in healthy people across ages. Using a J-beta primer mix together with a sample-barcoded 5' primer, a second PCR was run for roughly 7 to 12 cycles. TCRdb re-called the 5' RACE reads with MiXCR, one entry per CDR3 protein. The sample carries fewer than 1,200,000 distinct CDR3 sequences, less than 25% recorded once. These data were likewise used in another study, on T cells of mothers and their children.

What was sequenced was blood. The receptors originated from a girl aged 2-10 years in good health.

The V call is TRBV13, the J call TRBJ2-2, with a tentative D call TRBD2 (6 bases). Germline CDR1 is PRHDT and CDR2 is FYEKMQ (reference sequence). V lost 5 bases and J 2 bases, leaving 15 bases between the germline ends. CDR3 length equals 16 residues. CDR3 region: CASSDTTDYNTGELFF. The CDR3 region has the DNA TGTGCCAGCAGCGATACGACGGACTACAACACCGGGGAGCTGTTTTTT.

The chain couples TRBV28 to TRBJ2-1; possibly TRBD1 or TRBD2 for D (5 bases each). V shed 6 bases and J shed 2 bases, with 14 bases lying between them. Germline V CDR1 and CDR2: MDHEN, SYDVKM. This CDR3 has 15 residues. The CDR3 sequence is CASSWDEDAYNEQFF. In nucleotides, the CDR3 is TGTGCCAGCAGCTGGGACGAAGACGCCTACAATGAGCAGTTCTTC.

The CDR3 DNA is TGTGCCAGCAGTTTGACCATAGGGGGCACTCTGACCAATGAGCAGTTCTTC. It translates to CASSLTIGGTLTNEQFF. The chain uses TRBV28 and TRBJ2-1, with 7 bases that match TRBD1. V lost 3 bases to trimming and J lost 6 bases; unmatched junction nucleotides: 14. This CDR3 comprises 17 residues. Germline-derived CDR1 and CDR2 are MDHEN and SYDVKM.

This clonotype appeared a few times. V usage is TRBV6-6 and J usage is TRBJ1-1, with TRBD1 matching 8 bases. The CDR3 extends over 15 amino acids. CDR1 is MNHNY, CDR2 SVGAGI, per germline (reference sequence). V dropped 2 bases and J dropped 6; count of bases not matched to a gene: 8. CDR3 in amino acids: CASSYGQGGSPEAFF. The CDR3, as DNA: TGTGCCAGCAGTTACGGACAGGGCGGATCACCTGAAGCTTTCTTT.

The V call is TRBV9, the J call TRBJ2-7; D uncertain. The germline V gene encodes CDR1 SGDLS and CDR2 YYNGEE. There are 15 residues in the CDR3. V was trimmed by 3 bases and J by 0 bases, leaving 13 bases between them. The CDR3 loop reads CASSALVESSYEQYF. CDR3 sequence (DNA): TGTGCCAGCAGCGCCTTAGTCGAAAGCTCCTACGAGCAGTACTTC.

The V call is TRBV5-1, the J call TRBJ2-5; D not certain. V dropped 2 bases and J dropped 6 bases, with 17 bases sitting between them. Germline-derived CDR1 and CDR2 are SGHRS and YFSETQ. There are 15 residues in the CDR3. CDR3 sequence reads: CASSFIGDPMQTQYF. CDR3 sequence (DNA): TGCGCCAGCAGCTTCATCGGCGATCCCATGCAGACCCAGTACTTC.

The chain joins TRBV9 to TRBJ2-1; the D gene is possibly TRBD1 (5 bases). The end of the DNA aligns better with TRBJ2-7, so the J call may be wrong. The CDR3 is 15 amino acids. Germline V gene lookup returns CDR1 SGDLS and CDR2 YYNGEE. The CDR3, as DNA: TGTGCCAGCAGCGCCTCTTCAGGGTACCCCTACGAGCAGTACTTC. It yields the protein CASSASSGYPYEQYF.

The chain employs TRBV29-1 and TRBJ2-7; 8 positions match TRBD2. The junction had 3 bases not matched to a gene; V was cut back by 7 bases and J by 1 base. Germline-derived CDR1 and CDR2 are SQVTM and ANQGSEA. The CDR3 has 12 residues. The CDR3 sequence is CSGSGDSYEQYF. The CDR3 DNA reads as TGCAGCGGTAGCGGGGATTCCTACGAGCAGTACTTC.

This chain uses TRBV12-3 or TRBV12-4 with TRBJ1-4; the D gene is possibly TRBD1 (5 bases). Deletions cut 3 bases from V and 7 bases from J, with 12 bases between. The CDR3 covers 14 residues. CDR3 sequence: CASSFLLGGEKLFF. In nucleotides, the CDR3 is TGTGCCAGCAGTTTTCTTTTGGGGGGTGAAAAACTGTTTTTT.